Each of the 6 T cell receptor beta chains below was sequenced from the same sample in a study of spatial heterogeneity in lung cancer. The sample's time point: blood at routine non-recurrence follow-up after resection. TCRdb reprocessed the 5' RACE reads via MiXCR and lists one record per CDR3 protein. This sample has 72,000 or so distinct CDR3 sequences; roughly 8.9% occur once, and the top ten carry 1.9%. The specimen was PBMCs, collected at follow-up. These receptors all come from a female donor with early-stage non-small cell lung cancer.

This clonotype was counted a few times. This chain joins TRBV15 and TRBJ1-1; D is unclear. Germline assignment: CDR1 LNHNV and CDR2 YYDKDF (reference sequence). V lost 5 bases to trimming and J lost 5 bases, with 9 bases between them. CDR3 length equals 12 residues. Here the CDR3 reads CATSQSATEAFF. Here the CDR3 DNA reads TGTGCCACCAGCCAGAGTGCTACTGAAGCTTTCTTT.

This clonotype was recorded many times. The chain joins TRBV19 to TRBJ2-1; D not certain. The length of the CDR3 is 15 residues. V lost 3 bases to trimming and J lost 6 bases, with 15 bases between them. Germline V gene data show CDR1 as LNHDA and CDR2 as SQIVND (reference sequence). The CDR3 DNA reads as TGTGCCAGTAGTATTGGGTCTTCCTCTCCCAATGAGCAGTTCTTC. Translation gives CASSIGSSSPNEQFF.

There are many counts of this clonotype. The genes are TRBV9 and TRBJ1-5, with D perhaps matching TRBD1 (6 bases). This CDR3 spans 15 amino acids. V lost 0 bases and J 6 bases, leaving 13 bases between the germline ends. Germline-derived CDR1 and CDR2 are SGDLS and YYNGEE. This CDR3 reads CASSVGTGSTQPQHF. DNA for the CDR3: TGTGCCAGCAGCGTAGGAACAGGGAGTACTCAGCCCCAGCATTTT.

Only one count was recorded for this clonotype. The chain couples TRBV6-1 to TRBJ2-1, with 7 bases fitting TRBD2. CDR3 length: 13 residues. Germline V lookup: CDR1 MNHNS, CDR2 SASEGT. The ends lost 4 bases at V and 8 bases at J; junction bases unmatched: 5. The CDR3 loop reads CASSGGREDEQFF. In DNA form, the CDR3 reads TGTGCCAGCAGTGGAGGCCGGGAGGATGAGCAGTTCTTC.

The gene calls are TRBV7-8 and TRBJ2-1; 12 nucleotides line up with TRBD2. This CDR3 has 18 amino acids. V lost 4 bases and J lost 9; bases outside the gene matches: 16. Germline assignment: CDR1 SGHVS and CDR2 FQNEAQ. The CDR3 DNA is TGTGCCAGCAGCTCCCCCCGCCATACTAGCGGGAGGTCGGGTGAGCAGTTCTTC. As protein: CASSSPRHTSGRSGEQFF.

At least ten counts were recorded for this clonotype. The CDR3 DNA is TGTGCCAGCAGCTGGGTGGGTTCATACAATGAGCAGTTCTTC. Translation gives CASSWVGSYNEQFF. J is TRBJ2-1 and V is TRBV11-2; no firm D call. Per germline, CDR1 SGHAT and CDR2 FQNNGV. The V gene lost 4 bases and the J gene lost 4 bases, with 11 bases spanning the gap. The CDR3 runs 14 residues.